This is a list of T cell receptor beta chains from one sample in a study of PD-L1 blockade in urothelial cancer. The assay was immunoSEQ multiplex PCR, and TCRdb's table has in-frame clones only and misses some. The sample records tens of thousands of clones, around nine tenths being singletons. The sample in question was PBMCs, obtained around atezolizumab (anti-PD-L1) treatment. The receptors were sampled from a man aged 45-65 years with urothelial cancer. Each CDR3 is given with its conserved first and last residue. D genes are given only for firm matches. Rows may omit the clone size; those that give it use once, few, many or a size class.

TRBV9,15,.,TRBJ2-4,.,CASSPMDSYKNIQYF,TGTGCCAGCAGCCCAATGGACAGCTACAAAAACATTCAGTACTTC
TRBV5-8,15,TRBD2,TRBJ2-1,.,CASKTSGSSYNEQFF,TGTGCCAGCAAAACTAGCGGAAGCTCCTACAATGAGCAGTTCTTC
TRBV5-1,15,.,TRBJ2-3,.,CASSQDSYSTDTQYF,TGCGCCAGCAGCCAGGACAGCTATAGCACAGATACGCAGTATTTT
TRBV7-6,14,.,TRBJ2-7,.,CASSQQSTRSEQYF,TGTGCCAGCAGCCAACAGTCGACTAGATCCGAGCAGTACTTC
TRBV5-5,14,.,TRBJ1-5,.,CASSLNNGEWPQHF,TGTGCCAGCAGCTTGAATAATGGGGAGTGGCCCCAGCATTTT
TRBV10-1,17,TRBD2,TRBJ2-2,.,CASSDISGGHGTGELFF,TGCGCCAGCAGTGATATTAGCGGGGGGCACGGCACCGGGGAGCTGTTTTTT
TRBV11-2,14,TRBD1,TRBJ2-7,.,CASSSTTGGYEQYF,TGTGCCAGCAGCTCAACGACAGGGGGCTACGAGCAGTACTTC
TRBV7-9,14,.,TRBJ1-2,.,CASTAGGLFYGYTF,TGTGCCAGCACCGCGGGGGGCCTTTTCTATGGCTACACCTTC
TRBV2,15,TRBD1,TRBJ2-7,once,CASSPTDRVKGEQYF,TGTGCCAGCAGTCCGACGGACAGGGTCAAGGGCGAGCAGTACTTC
TRBV30,16,.,TRBJ2-2,.,CAWSSGVGANTGELFF,TGTGCCTGGAGTTCGGGGGTCGGGGCGAACACCGGGGAGCTGTTTTTT
TRBV11-1,17,TRBD1,TRBJ2-5,.,CASSPSWWGQIQETQYF,TGTGCCAGCAGCCCTTCGTGGTGGGGACAGATACAAGAGACCCAGTACTTC
TRBV7-3,16,.,TRBJ2-7,.,CASSFKGCCWSYEQYF,TGTGCCAGCAGCTTTAAGGGGTGCTGCTGGTCCTACGAGCAGTACTTC
TRBV5-1,15,.,TRBJ1-2,.,CASSFGTAANYGYTF,TGCGCCAGCAGCTTCGGAACAGCAGCTAACTATGGCTACACCTTC
TRBV12-5,17,.,TRBJ2-4,.,CASGLSGSGLAKNIQYF,TGTGCTAGTGGTTTGTCGGGGTCAGGCCTAGCCAAAAACATTCAGTACTTC
TRBV5-8,16,.,TRBJ2-1,.,CASSNTDSLSYNEQFF,TGTGCCAGCAGCAATACCGACAGTCTTTCCTACAATGAGCAGTTCTTC
TRBV13,11,.,TRBJ2-5,.,CASSLMETQYF,TGTGCCAGCAGCCTAATGGAGACCCAGTACTTC
TRBV7-7,14,.,TRBJ2-3,.,CASSLDGSADTQYF,TGTGCCAGCAGCTTAGACGGGAGTGCAGATACGCAGTATTTT
TRBV10-3,12,.,TRBJ2-3,.,CAILGGGDTQYF,TGTGCCATCCTCGGTGGCGGAGATACGCAGTATTTT
TRBV6-5,14,.,TRBJ1-1,once,CASSYSGWNTEAFF,TGTGCCAGCAGTTACTCCGGGTGGAACACTGAAGCTTTCTTT
TRBV7-2,18,TRBD2,TRBJ2-5,.,CASSNEWTSGRVEETQYF,TGTGCCAGCAGCAATGAATGGACTAGCGGGAGGGTTGAAGAGACCCAGTACTTC
TRBV27,15,TRBD2,TRBJ2-1,.,CASSPLAGADNEQFF,TGTGCCAGCAGTCCCCTAGCGGGAGCGGACAATGAGCAGTTCTTC
TRBV18,16,.,TRBJ2-2,.,CASSRLQGGGTGELFF,TGTGCCAGCTCACGACTTCAGGGGGGCGGCACCGGGGAGCTGTTTTTT
TRBV5-1,15,.,TRBJ2-1,.,CASSLVGGTNNEQFF,TGCGCCAGCAGCTTGGTTGGGGGGACCAACAATGAGCAGTTCTTC
TRBV19,15,TRBD2,TRBJ2-1,.,CASRQTSATLNEQFF,TGTGCCAGTAGACAGACTAGCGCCACTCTCAATGAGCAGTTCTTC
TRBV18,15,.,TRBJ1-6,.,CASSPLREEDSPLHF,TGTGCCAGCTCACCATTGAGGGAGGAGGACTCACCCCTCCACTTT
TRBV7-8,16,TRBD2,TRBJ2-3,.,CASSLLQAGSTDTQYF,TGTGCCAGCAGCTTATTGCAAGCGGGGAGCACAGATACGCAGTATTTT
TRBV30,14,.,TRBJ1-5,.,CAWSVRGRNQPQHF,TGTGCCTGGAGTGTACGAGGAAGAAATCAGCCCCAGCATTTT
TRBV2,17,TRBD1,TRBJ2-7,.,CASSDGTGYYEAYEQYF,TGTGCCAGCAGTGACGGGACAGGGTATTATGAAGCCTACGAGCAGTACTTC
TRBV9,13,.,TRBJ1-1,.,CASSVTAGNEAFF,TGTGCCAGCAGCGTAACAGCTGGAAATGAAGCTTTCTTT
TRBV28,15,.,TRBJ1-2,.,CASSFSRVSFYGYTF,TGTGCCAGCAGTTTTAGCAGGGTATCGTTCTATGGCTACACCTTC
TRBV7-2,15,.,TRBJ1-3,once,CASSLGTGSGNTIYF,TGTGCCAGCAGCTTAGGCACAGGATCTGGAAACACCATATATTTT
TRBV14,12,.,TRBJ1-2,.,CASSHTGYDYTF,TGTGCCAGCAGCCACACAGGGTATGACTACACCTTC
TRBV5-6,16,TRBD2,TRBJ2-7,few,CASSFGLAGVGYEQYF,TGTGCCAGCAGCTTTGGACTAGCGGGAGTCGGGTACGAGCAGTACTTC
TRBV7-3,18,TRBD2,TRBJ2-1,.,CASSRTSGPPSSYNEQFF,TGTGCCAGCAGCCGGACTAGCGGGCCCCCGAGCTCCTACAATGAGCAGTTCTTC
TRBV9,15,.,TRBJ1-3,.,CASSPTDSSGNTIYF,TGTGCCAGCAGCCCTACGGACAGCTCTGGAAACACCATATATTTT
TRBV30,19,TRBD1,TRBJ1-4,.,CAWSEFGTGFGVTNEKLFF,TGTGCCTGGAGTGAATTCGGGACAGGGTTTGGGGTAACTAATGAAAAACTGTTTTTT
TRBV27,19,TRBD2,TRBJ2-6,once,CASSFRFAGVGSGANVLTF,TGTGCCAGCAGTTTTCGTTTTGCGGGAGTAGGGTCTGGGGCCAACGTCCTGACTTTC
TRBV15,17,TRBD1,TRBJ1-5,few,CATSSLQGARGNQPQHF,TGTGCCACCAGCAGCCTACAGGGGGCGCGGGGCAATCAGCCCCAGCATTTT
TRBV6-6,13,TRBD2,TRBJ2-7,.,CANRAGLTIEQYF,TGTGCCAACCGAGCGGGACTAACGATCGAGCAGTACTTC
TRBV6-5,15,.,TRBJ2-5,.,CASSYLKGVGETQYF,TGTGCCAGCAGTTACCTCAAAGGGGTCGGGGAGACCCAGTACTTC